A single sample gave rise to the 24 T cell receptor beta chains below, sequenced in a study of blood T cell repertoires in COVID-19. The data were produced by immunoSEQ multiplex PCR, yet TCRdb's version contains in-frame clones alone and is incomplete. The sample carries around 140,000 clones, about four fifths recorded once. Sequencing was done on a sample of peripheral blood. These receptor sequences come from a man aged 55 to 69 with acute or convalescent COVID-19.

The chain uses TRBV6-5 and TRBJ2-3; maybe TRBD2 (5 bases). V gave up 0 bases and J gave up 1 base, with 5 bases separating them. Germline V gene lookup returns CDR1 MNHEY and CDR2 SVGAGI. This CDR3 is built from 14 residues. The chain's CDR3 is CASSYSSGTDTQYF. The CDR3 region has the DNA TGTGCCAGCAGTTACTCTAGCGGCACAGATACGCAGTATTTT.

This chain connects TRBV6-5 to TRBJ2-3, with D perhaps TRBD2 (5 bases). The germline V gene encodes CDR1 MNHEY and CDR2 SVGAGI. The CDR3 runs 14 residues. Trimming pared 7 bases from V and 0 bases from J, leaving 11 bases between. In nucleotides, the CDR3 is TGTGCCAGCAATCCGGGATCTAGCACAGATACGCAGTATTTT. Translating it yields CASNPGSSTDTQYF.

The rearrangement links TRBV6-1 to TRBJ2-5, with D possibly matching TRBD2 (5 bases). Germline CDR1 is MNHNS and CDR2 is SASEGT. The CDR3 has 16 amino acids. Trimming left V 2 bases short and J 0 bases short, with 13 bases between. CDR3 DNA sequence: TGTGCCAGCAGTGAAAACCCCGGGGTCAACCAAGAGACCCAGTACTTC. As protein: CASSENPGVNQETQYF.

This chain uses TRBV9 with TRBJ1-6; D may be TRBD1 (5 bases). CDR1 is SGDLS and CDR2 is YYNGEE in the germline V gene. CDR3 length equals 14 residues. Trimming removed 4 bases from V and 7 bases from J, with 12 bases in between. Written as DNA, the CDR3 is TGTGCCAGCAGCACGGGACTGTTAAATTCACCCCTCCACTTT. This gives the protein CASSTGLLNSPLHF. The complete variable domain, with remaining parts taken from reference TRBV9 and TRBJ1-6, reads DSGVTQTPKHLITATGQRVTLRCSPRSGDLSVYWYQQSLDQGLQFLIQYYNGEERAKGNILERFSAQQFPDLHSELNLSSLELGDSALYFCASSTGLLNSPLHFGNGTRLTVT.

The rearrangement joins TRBV11-2 to TRBJ1-1, with a weak D call TRBD1 (5 bases). Per germline, CDR1 SGHAT and CDR2 FQNNGV. Deletions cut 8 bases from V and 5 bases from J, with 24 bases between. This CDR3 comprises 16 residues. CDR3 sequence: CASSRSGLGRGTEAFF. The CDR3, as DNA: TGTGCCAGCTCTCGAAGCGGGTTGGGACGAGGGACTGAAGCTTTCTTT. Combining the CDR3 with reference TRBV11-2 and TRBJ1-1 gives the whole variable domain EAGVAQSPRYKIIEKRQSVAFWCNPISGHATLYWYQQILGQGPKLLIQFQNNGVVDDSQLPKDRFSAERLKGVDSTLKIQPAKLEDSAVYLCASSRSGLGRGTEAFFGQGTRLTVV.

This chain connects TRBV5-6 to TRBJ2-1; maybe TRBD1 (6 bases). CDR1 is SGHDT, CDR2 YYEEEE, per germline. CDR3 length: 15 amino acids. V lost 0 bases to trimming and J lost 2 bases, with 9 bases between them. CDR3 in amino acids: CASSLGDITYNEQFF. The CDR3 DNA sequence: TGTGCCAGCAGCTTGGGGGACATAACCTACAATGAGCAGTTCTTC. Supplemented by reference TRBV5-6 and TRBJ2-1, the full variable domain reads DAGVTQSPTHLIKTRGQQVTLRCSPKSGHDTVSWYQQALGQGPQFIFQYYEEEERQRGNFPDRFSGHQFPNYSSELNVNALLLGDSALYLCASSLGDITYNEQFFGPGTRLTVL.

The chain combines TRBV18 with TRBJ1-4; a weak D match, TRBD1 (6 bases). The CDR3 has 17 residues. Looked up from germline, CDR1 is KGHSH and CDR2 is LQKENI. Trimming shortened V by 2 bases and J by 3 bases, and 16 bases separated the two germline ends. The CDR3 DNA is TGTGCCAGCTCACCATTCCGGCAGGGGAGCTCTAATGAAAAACTGTTTTTT. Translated: CASSPFRQGSSNEKLFF.

The CDR3 DNA follows: TGTGCCAGCAGTTACGTTTCTAGCGGAGGCACAGATACGCAGTATTTT. It specifies CASSYVSSGGTDTQYF. The chain combines TRBV6-5 with TRBJ2-3; 7 bases line up with TRBD2. Germline assignment: CDR1 MNHEY and CDR2 SVGAGI. The CDR3 loop spans 16 amino acids. The V and J ends lost 2 bases and 1 base, in that order; junction bases with no gene match: 6.

V is TRBV15 and J is TRBJ2-1; perhaps TRBD2 as D (6 bases). CDR3 length: 16 residues. V dropped 0 bases and J dropped 2 bases, with 11 bases sitting between them. Germline V CDR1 and CDR2: LNHNV, YYDKDF (reference sequence). Here the CDR3 DNA reads TGTGCCACCAGCAGAGAGGCGGGAAGCACCTACAATGAGCAGTTCTTC. Translating it yields CATSREAGSTYNEQFF.

CDR3 sequence reads: CASSEYYNVLTF. The CDR3 DNA follows: TGTGCCAGCAGTGAGTATTACAACGTCCTGACTTTC. The chain carries TRBV2 and TRBJ2-6; no clear D gene. The CDR3 is made up of 12 amino acids. V shed 3 bases and J shed 9 bases, with 6 bases lying between them. CDR1 is SNHLY, CDR2 FYNNEI, per germline.

In its sample, this clone was seen a few times. The chain joins TRBV14 to TRBJ2-3; D not resolved. The V end was cut by 0 bases, the J end by 2 bases, with 9 bases between. This CDR3 contains 15 residues. The germline V gene has CDR1 SGHDN and CDR2 FVKESK. Written as DNA, the CDR3 is TGTGCCAGCAGCCAAGATACCGGGTCCACAGATACGCAGTATTTT. Its translation: CASSQDTGSTDTQYF.

This chain joins TRBV4-2 and TRBJ2-1, with 10 positions matching TRBD2. This CDR3 has 17 residues. CDR1 and CDR2 from the germline V gene are LGHNA and YNFKEQ. V lost 0 bases, J lost 3 bases, and 5 bases stayed unmatched. The CDR3 DNA reads as TGTGCCAGCAGCCAAGATCCATCTAGCGGGAGCTACAATGAGCAGTTCTTC. This translates into CASSQDPSSGSYNEQFF.

The V gene is TRBV5-1, the J gene TRBJ1-4, with D perhaps matching TRBD1 (5 bases). Trimming took 0 bases from V and 3 from J, leaving 9 bases between them. The CDR3 consists of 15 residues. Germline CDR1 and CDR2: SGHRS and YFSETQ. The CDR3 DNA follows: TGCGCCAGCAGCTTGGCCAGGGTGGCTAATGAAAAACTGTTTTTT. Amino acids: CASSLARVANEKLFF.

The chain carries TRBV2 and TRBJ1-2, with 7 bases lining up with TRBD1. V was clipped by 3 bases and J by 2 bases; unmatched bases: 3. Germline lookup yields CDR1 SNHLY and CDR2 FYNNEI. The CDR3 sequence is 14 residues long. The DNA for the CDR3 is TGTGCCAGCAGTGAGACAGGGCAAAACTATGGCTACACCTTC. It encodes CASSETGQNYGYTF.

This chain connects TRBV5-4 to TRBJ2-2; TRBD2 might be the D (6 bases). The CDR3 contains 14 residues. The V end lost 1 base, the J end lost 6 bases, and 10 bases lay between the germline ends. Germline V gene lookup returns CDR1 SGHNT and CDR2 YYREEE (reference sequence). CDR3 DNA sequence: TGTGCCAGCAGCTTGTCGCGGGGCGCCGGGGAGCTGTTTTTT. Translating gives CASSLSRGAGELFF.

The chain employs TRBV7-7 and TRBJ2-7, with D maybe TRBD2 (5 bases). The germline V gene encodes CDR1 SSHAT and CDR2 FNYEAQ (reference sequence). The CDR3 has 13 amino acids. V gave up 3 bases and J gave up 2 bases, with 8 bases separating them. CDR3 nucleotides: TGTGCCAGCAGCTTCGGACTGACCTACGAGCAGTACTTC. Its translation is CASSFGLTYEQYF. Based on the CDR3 plus reference TRBV7-7 and TRBJ2-7, the full variable domain is GAGVSQSPRYKVTKRGQDVTLRCDPISSHATLYWYQQALGQGPEFLTYFNYEAQPDKSGLPSDRFSAERPEGSISTLTIQRTEQRDSAMYRCASSFGLTYEQYFGPGTRLTVT.

The J gene is TRBJ1-2, the V gene TRBV5-4; unclear D gene. There are 14 residues in the CDR3. V lost 0 bases and J 4 bases, leaving 10 bases between the germline ends. Germline CDR1 SGHNT, CDR2 YYREEE (reference sequence). CDR3 amino acids: CASSLGGGLYGYTF. For the CDR3, the DNA is TGTGCCAGCAGCTTGGGAGGCGGCCTCTATGGCTACACCTTC.

The V call is TRBV19, the J call TRBJ2-2; D might be TRBD1 (6 bases). Germline loops: CDR1 LNHDA, CDR2 SQIVND (reference sequence). The V gene lost 6 bases and the J gene lost 0 bases, with 8 bases spanning the gap. CDR3 length: 14 residues. This CDR3 reads CASSRGSNTGELFF. For the CDR3, the DNA is TGTGCCAGTAGCAGGGGTTCGAACACCGGGGAGCTGTTTTTT. The complete variable domain, with remaining parts taken from reference TRBV19 and TRBJ2-2, reads DGGITQSPKYLFRKEGQNVTLSCEQNLNHDAMYWYRQDPGQGLRLIYYSQIVNDFQKGDIAEGYSVSREKKESFPLTVTSAQKNPTAFYLCASSRGSNTGELFFGEGSRLTVL.

This clone appeared a few times. This sequence joins TRBV19 and TRBJ2-2; the D gene is possibly TRBD2 (5 bases). The V and J ends lost 8 bases and 5 bases respectively, with 15 bases between them. CDR3 length: 14 residues. Germline V gene sequence: CDR1 LNHDA, CDR2 SQIVND (reference sequence). Here the CDR3 reads CASSPGRGTGELFF. The CDR3 DNA sequence: TGTGCCAGTTCCCCCGGACGGGGTACCGGGGAGCTGTTTTTT. Full variable domain (missing parts from reference TRBV19 and TRBJ2-2): DGGITQSPKYLFRKEGQNVTLSCEQNLNHDAMYWYRQDPGQGLRLIYYSQIVNDFQKGDIAEGYSVSREKKESFPLTVTSAQKNPTAFYLCASSPGRGTGELFFGEGSRLTVL.

This chain joins TRBV6-1 and TRBJ1-4; unclear D gene. The CDR3 contains 16 residues. V shed 4 bases and J shed 1 base, with 13 bases lying between them. Germline V gene sequence: CDR1 MNHNS, CDR2 SASEGT. In DNA, the CDR3 is TGTGCCAGCAGTGCCTACTCCGGAGTAACTAATGAAAAACTGTTTTTT. It specifies CASSAYSGVTNEKLFF.

The chain combines TRBV11-1 with TRBJ2-3, with 9 bases aligning to TRBD1. This CDR3 is built from 16 residues. Germline trimming cut 5 bases from V and 6 bases from J; bases unmatched to any gene: 12. Germline lookup yields CDR1 SGHAT and CDR2 FQDESV (reference sequence). CDR3 residues: CASSGSETGGWDTQYF. The CDR3 nucleotides are TGTGCCAGCAGCGGCTCCGAAACAGGGGGCTGGGATACGCAGTATTTT. Full variable domain (rest looked up from reference TRBV11-1 and TRBJ2-3): EAEVAQSPRYKITEKSQAVAFWCDPISGHATLYWYRQILGQGPELLVQFQDESVVDDSQLPKDRFSAERLKGVDSTLKIQPAELGDSAMYLCASSGSETGGWDTQYFGPGTRLTVL.

A single count supports this clone. The chain carries TRBV20-1 and TRBJ1-6, with a tentative D call TRBD1 (5 bases). V was trimmed by 3 bases and J by 8 bases, leaving 17 bases between them. Germline V CDR1 and CDR2: DFQATT, SNEGSKA (reference sequence). The CDR3 consists of 15 residues. The CDR3 protein is CSASVQGIDYSPLHF. CDR3 sequence (DNA): TGCAGTGCTAGTGTCCAGGGCATAGATTATTCACCCCTCCACTTT.

This chain joins TRBV28 and TRBJ1-2; 10 bases align to TRBD1. V lost 2 bases, J lost 5 bases, and 5 bases stayed unmatched. The CDR3 extends over 15 amino acids. Germline CDR1 and CDR2: MDHEN and SYDVKM. For the CDR3, the DNA is TGTGCCAGCAGTTTAACCGGGACAGGGGCTTATGGCTACACCTTC. This translates into CASSLTGTGAYGYTF.

The CDR3, as DNA: TGTGCCAGTAGTCCAAGGACAGGATTAGCGGATACGCAGTATTTT. It is translated as CASSPRTGLADTQYF. V is TRBV19 and J is TRBJ2-3; 7 nucleotides agree with TRBD1. The junction had 11 bases not matched to a gene; V was cut back by 5 bases and J by 6 bases. The CDR3 covers 15 residues. Germline V CDR1 and CDR2: LNHDA, SQIVND (reference sequence). The entire variable domain, with the rest obtained from reference TRBV19 and TRBJ2-3, is as follows: DGGITQSPKYLFRKEGQNVTLSCEQNLNHDAMYWYRQDPGQGLRLIYYSQIVNDFQKGDIAEGYSVSREKKESFPLTVTSAQKNPTAFYLCASSPRTGLADTQYFGPGTRLTVL.